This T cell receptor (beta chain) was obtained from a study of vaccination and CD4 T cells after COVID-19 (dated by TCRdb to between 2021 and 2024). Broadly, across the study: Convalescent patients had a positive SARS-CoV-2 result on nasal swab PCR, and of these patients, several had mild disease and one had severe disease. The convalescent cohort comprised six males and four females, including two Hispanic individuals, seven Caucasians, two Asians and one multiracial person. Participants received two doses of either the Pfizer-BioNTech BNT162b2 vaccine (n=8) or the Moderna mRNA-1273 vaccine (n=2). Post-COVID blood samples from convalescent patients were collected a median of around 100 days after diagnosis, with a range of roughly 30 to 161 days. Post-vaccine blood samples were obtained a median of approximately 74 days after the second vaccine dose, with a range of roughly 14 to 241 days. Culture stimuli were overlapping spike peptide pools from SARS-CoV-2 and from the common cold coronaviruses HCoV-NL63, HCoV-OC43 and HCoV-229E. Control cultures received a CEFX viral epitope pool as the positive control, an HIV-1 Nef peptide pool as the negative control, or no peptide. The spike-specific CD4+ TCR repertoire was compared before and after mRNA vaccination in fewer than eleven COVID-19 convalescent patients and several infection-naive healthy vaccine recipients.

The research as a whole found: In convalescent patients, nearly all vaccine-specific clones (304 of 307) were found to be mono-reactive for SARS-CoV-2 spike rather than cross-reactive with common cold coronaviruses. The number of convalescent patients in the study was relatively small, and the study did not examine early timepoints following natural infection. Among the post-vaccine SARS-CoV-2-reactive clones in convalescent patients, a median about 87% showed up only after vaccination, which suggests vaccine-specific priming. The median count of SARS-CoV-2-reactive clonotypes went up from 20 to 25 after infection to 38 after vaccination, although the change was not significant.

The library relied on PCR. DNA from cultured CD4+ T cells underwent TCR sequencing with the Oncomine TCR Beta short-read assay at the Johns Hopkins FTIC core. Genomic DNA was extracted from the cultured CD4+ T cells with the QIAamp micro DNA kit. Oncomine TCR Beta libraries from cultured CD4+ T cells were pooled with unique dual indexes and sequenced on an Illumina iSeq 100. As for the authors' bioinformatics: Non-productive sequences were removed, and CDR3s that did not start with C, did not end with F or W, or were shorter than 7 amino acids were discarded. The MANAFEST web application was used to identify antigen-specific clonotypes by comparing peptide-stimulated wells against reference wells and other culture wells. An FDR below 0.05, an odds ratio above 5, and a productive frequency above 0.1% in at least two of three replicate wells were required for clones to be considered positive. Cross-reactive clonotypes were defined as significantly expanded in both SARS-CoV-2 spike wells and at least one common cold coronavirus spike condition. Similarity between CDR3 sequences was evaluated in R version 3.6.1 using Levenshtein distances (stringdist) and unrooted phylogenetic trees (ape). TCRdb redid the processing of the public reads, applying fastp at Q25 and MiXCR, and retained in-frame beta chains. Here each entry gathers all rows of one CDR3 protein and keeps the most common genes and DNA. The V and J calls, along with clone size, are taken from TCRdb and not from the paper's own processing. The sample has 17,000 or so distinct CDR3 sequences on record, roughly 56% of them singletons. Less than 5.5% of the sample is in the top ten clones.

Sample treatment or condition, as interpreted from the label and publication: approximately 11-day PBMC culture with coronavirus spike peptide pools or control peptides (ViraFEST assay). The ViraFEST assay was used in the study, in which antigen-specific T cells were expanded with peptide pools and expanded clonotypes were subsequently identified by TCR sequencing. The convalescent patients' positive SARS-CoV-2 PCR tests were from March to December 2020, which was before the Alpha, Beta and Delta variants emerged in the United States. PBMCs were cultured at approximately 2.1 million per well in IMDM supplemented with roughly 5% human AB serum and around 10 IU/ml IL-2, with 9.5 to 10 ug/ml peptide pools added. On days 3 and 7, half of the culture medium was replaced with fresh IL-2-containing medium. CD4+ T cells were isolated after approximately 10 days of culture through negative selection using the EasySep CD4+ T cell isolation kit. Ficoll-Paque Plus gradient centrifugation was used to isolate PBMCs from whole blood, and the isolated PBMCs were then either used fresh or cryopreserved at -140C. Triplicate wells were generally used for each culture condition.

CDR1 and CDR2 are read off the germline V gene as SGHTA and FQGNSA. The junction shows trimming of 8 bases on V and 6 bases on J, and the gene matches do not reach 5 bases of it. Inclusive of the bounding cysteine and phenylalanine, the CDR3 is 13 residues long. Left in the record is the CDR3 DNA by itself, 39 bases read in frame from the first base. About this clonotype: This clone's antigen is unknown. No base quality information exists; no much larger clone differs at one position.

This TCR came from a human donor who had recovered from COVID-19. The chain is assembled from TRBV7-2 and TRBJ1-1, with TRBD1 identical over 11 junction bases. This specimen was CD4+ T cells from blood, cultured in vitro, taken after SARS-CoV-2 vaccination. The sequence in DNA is TGTGCCAGCGGACAGGGGGCGAGGTCTGAAGCTTTCTTT. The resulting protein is CASGQGARSEAFF.